This TCR beta chain derives from a study of blood T cell repertoires in COVID-19 (dated by TCRdb to 2018 to 2021). Regarding the research as a whole: Samples covering the acute and convalescent phases of COVID-19 were provided by collaborators in the United States, Italy and Spain. The material from the prospective study consisted of cDNA or gDNA derived from T cells, B-cell-depleted T cells, or PBMCs. The dataset comprised deeply sampled blood TCRbeta repertoires from subjects exposed to, actively infected with, or recovered from COVID-19. The repertoires were released in a freely available public database intended as a resource for research on the immune response to SARS-CoV-2. The samples were drawn from two sources: the first 160 participants of the ongoing ImmuneRACE study, and fewer than 1,500 subjects contributed by 6 global collaborators. A de-identified subject ID, COVID-19 status, age in years and sex were almost always included in the sample metadata. Where available, HLA class I and class II types were taken from metadata supplied by the sample provider and were not determined by assay-based typing. Study-wide findings and limitations: Clinical and demographic metadata were provided uncurated, with the amount varying by source and participant.

Collaborating institutions collected whole blood in K2EDTA tubes following their own protocols. For TCRbeta analysis, collaborators shipped samples in one of three forms: frozen whole blood, isolated PBMCs, or DNA extracted from either of those sample types. The immunoSEQ Assay, a bias-controlled multiplex PCR, was used to amplify TCRbeta CDR3 regions from genomic DNA. Turning to the authors' computational methods: The number of nucleated cells in each sample was estimated from the amplification of reference gene primers within the assay. To quantify the absolute abundance of each unique TCRbeta CDR3 rearrangement, sequence reads were collapsed and filtered. For each sample, productive Simpson clonality was calculated as the square root of Simpson's diversity index over productive rearrangements. Held by TCRdb, this immuneACCESS table contains in-frame sequences only and omits some clones. Under half of the omission traces to an unresolved V gene where checked; the cause of the rest is unknown. V, J and clone size derive from that table, while D and trimming were established from the DNA sequence. Here the sample has roughly 99,000 clones; more than 65% occur a single time. The ten largest clones add up to around a tenth of the sample.

Of note for this clone: The antigen this receptor binds is unknown. No much larger clone is present one base from it, and per-base qualities are unavailable.

This receptor was obtained from a woman of 80 years or more with acute or convalescent COVID-19. The sequenced sample was peripheral blood.

DNA sequence: TGTGCCAGCAGTTACGCCATTCCGGGGGACACAGATACGCAGTATTTT. The resulting protein is CASSYAIPGDTDTQYF. This receptor chain uses TRBV6-2 or TRBV6-3 and TRBJ2-3, with TRBD2 tentatively as D gene (6 bases match). Per the germline V gene, MNHEY is the CDR1 and SVGEGT is the CDR2. Trimming costs V 2 bases and J 2 bases, and their ends lie 14 bases apart. Counted from cysteine to phenylalanine, this CDR3 has 16 amino acids. Only the CDR3 region is kept as DNA, spanning 48 bases read in frame from base 1.